What follows are 25 T cell receptor beta chains derived from one specimen sequenced in a study of identifying expanded T cells in peripheral blood. Clones were sequenced by immunoSEQ multiplex PCR, and TCRdb holds only the in-frame ones, with some missing. The sample records under 85,000 clones, over 80% being singletons. Source material: blood. All receptors derive from a person aged 18 to 75 in good health.

The V and J genes are TRBV4-1 and TRBJ1-2, with unresolved D. Trimming took off 4 bases at V and 0 bases at J, with 24 bases between the two ends. This CDR3 is 19 amino acids long. Per germline, CDR1 MGHRA and CDR2 YSYEKL. In nucleotides, the CDR3 is TGCGCCAGCAGCCCCGGGGAGCAGACCCTACCGGGAACTAACTATGGCTACACCTTC. Residues: CASSPGEQTLPGTNYGYTF.

The gene calls are TRBV4-3 and TRBJ2-3; D possibly corresponds to TRBD2 (5 bases). This CDR3 is built from 15 residues. Trimming pared 0 bases from V and 7 bases from J, leaving 14 bases between. Germline values: CDR1 LGHNA, CDR2 YSLEER. CDR3 DNA sequence: TGCGCCAGCAGCCAAGATCGAGCGGCAGCCTATACGCAGTATTTT. It codes for CASSQDRAAAYTQYF.

The V call is TRBV19, the J call TRBJ1-2; D possibly corresponds to TRBD1 (5 bases). Germline V gene sequence: CDR1 LNHDA, CDR2 SQIVND (reference sequence). This CDR3 has 15 amino acids. V was pared by 3 bases and J by 3 bases, with 14 bases between. The chain's CDR3 is CASSIQGGGYYGYTF. Here the CDR3 DNA reads TGTGCCAGTAGTATCCAGGGAGGAGGGTACTATGGCTACACCTTC.

V and J are TRBV19 and TRBJ2-3; D unclear. Germline CDR1 and CDR2: LNHDA and SQIVND (reference sequence). The CDR3 contains 12 residues. V gave up 4 bases and J gave up 0 bases, with 2 bases separating them. This CDR3 is CASSTSTDTQYF. Written as DNA, the CDR3 is TGTGCCAGTAGTACGAGCACAGATACGCAGTATTTT.

CDR3 DNA: TGTGCCATCAATAGGGATGACCCTAGCACAGATACGCAGTATTTT. Translated, it gives CAINRDDPSTDTQYF. The rearrangement joins TRBV10-3 to TRBJ2-3; no clear D gene. V was pared by 7 bases and J by 0 bases, with 14 bases between. The CDR3 extends over 15 amino acids. Germline V gene lookup returns CDR1 ENHRY and CDR2 SYGVKD.

The rearrangement links TRBV9 to TRBJ2-3; 9 bases agree with TRBD1. The V and J ends lost 2 bases and 6 bases, in that order; junction bases with no gene match: 7. Per germline, CDR1 SGDLS and CDR2 YYNGEE. The CDR3 consists of 15 residues. The CDR3 DNA reads as TGTGCCAGCAGCGTCCTACAGGGGGCGCCGGATACGCAGTATTTT. It yields the protein CASSVLQGAPDTQYF.

The chain joins TRBV9 to TRBJ2-7; D gene uncertain. The V gene lost 0 bases and the J gene lost 0 bases, with 7 bases spanning the gap. The CDR3 is made up of 14 amino acids. CDR1 and CDR2 from the germline V gene are SGDLS and YYNGEE. CDR3 coding DNA: TGTGCCAGCAGCGTAGGGACGGCCTCCTACGAGCAGTACTTC. Translating it yields CASSVGTASYEQYF.

The count of this clone is one. This chain connects TRBV18 to TRBJ1-5; D gene ambiguous. This CDR3 spans 16 amino acids. Trimming shortened V by 2 bases and J by 0 bases, and 11 bases separated the two germline ends. Germline CDR1 KGHSH, CDR2 LQKENI. In nucleotides, the CDR3 is TGTGCCAGCTCACCAATCCAGATCCTTAGCAATCAGCCCCAGCATTTT. It codes for CASSPIQILSNQPQHF.

The genes are TRBV18 and TRBJ2-5; D gene uncertain. Trimming stripped 6 bases from V and 1 base from J, with 3 bases between. Germline lookup yields CDR1 KGHSH and CDR2 LQKENI. The CDR3 has 11 residues. The CDR3 region has the DNA TGTGCCAGCTCTCTCCAAGAGACCCAGTACTTC. This sequence encodes CASSLQETQYF.

The chain couples TRBV5-1 to TRBJ1-1; a weak D match, TRBD1 (6 bases). The CDR3 consists of 14 residues. V was shortened by 4 bases and J by 6 bases, with 16 bases between the two germline ends. Per the germline V gene, CDR1 is SGHRS and CDR2 is YFSETQ. CDR3 DNA sequence: TGCGCCAGCAGCCGGGCTACAGGGAGTCCTGAAGCTTTCTTT. It translates to CASSRATGSPEAFF.

This clone was counted a few times. V is TRBV4-2 and J is TRBJ2-5, with 8 nucleotides matching TRBD2. The germline gives CDR1 LGHNA, CDR2 YNFKEQ. The CDR3 spans 13 residues. V was pared by 4 bases and J by 7 bases, with 5 bases of the junction left unmatched. CDR3 sequence (DNA): TGTGCCAGCAGCCCCGACAGCGGGGGGACCCAGTACTTC. Translation: CASSPDSGGTQYF.

The J gene is TRBJ2-5, the V gene TRBV2; a weak D match, TRBD2 (5 bases). The CDR3 loop spans 15 amino acids. Per germline, CDR1 SNHLY and CDR2 FYNNEI. Trimming pared 2 bases from V and 1 base from J, leaving 11 bases between. The CDR3 spells CASSETATIQETQYF. The CDR3 DNA reads TGTGCCAGCAGTGAAACAGCGACTATCCAAGAGACCCAGTACTTC.

J is TRBJ2-7 and V is TRBV30, with D hard to call. CDR1 and CDR2 from the germline V gene are GTSNPN and SVGIG (reference sequence). The ends were cut back, 0 bases at V and 8 bases at J, with 14 bases in the middle. The CDR3 covers 13 residues. The CDR3 is CAWSVQSSTKQYF. CDR3 bases: TGTGCCTGGAGTGTCCAGAGTAGTACGAAGCAGTACTTC.

This clone appeared a few times. The chain combines TRBV7-2 with TRBJ2-2, with D maybe TRBD2 (5 bases). With 6 bases removed from V and 7 bases from J, the gap between germline ends came to 15 bases. Germline values: CDR1 SGHTA, CDR2 FQGNSA. The length of the CDR3 is 14 residues. The CDR3 reads CASSRDRTGGELFF. The CDR3 nucleotides read TGTGCCAGCAGTCGGGATAGAACGGGCGGGGAGCTGTTTTTT.

The chain uses TRBV6-5 and TRBJ2-7; weak D call: TRBD2 (6 bases). Trimming took off 7 bases at V and 1 base at J, with 11 bases between the two ends. This CDR3 spans 13 amino acids. Germline V lookup: CDR1 MNHEY, CDR2 SVGAGI. The CDR3 DNA is TGTGCCAGCACCAAGGGACTGTCCTACGAGCAGTACTTC. It encodes CASTKGLSYEQYF.

V is TRBV7-9 and J is TRBJ1-4, with D unclear. The germline V and J ends were trimmed by 3 bases and 8 bases, with 10 bases remaining between them. The length of the CDR3 is 13 residues. Germline V CDR1 and CDR2: SEHNR, FQNEAQ (reference sequence). This CDR3 is CASSFGEVEKLFF. CDR3 bases: TGTGCCAGCAGCTTTGGGGAGGTGGAAAAACTGTTTTTT.

V usage is TRBV10-3 and J usage is TRBJ2-7; 8 bases map to TRBD1. With 6 bases clipped from V and 2 bases from J, the junction kept 9 bases outside the gene matches. Germline V gene data show CDR1 as ENHRY and CDR2 as SYGVKD. The CDR3 loop spans 15 amino acids. CDR3 nucleotide sequence: TGTGCCATCAGCGATCCCGACAGGGGAACCTACGAGCAGTACTTC. Its protein product is CAISDPDRGTYEQYF.

The gene calls are TRBV15 and TRBJ2-2; 9 bases are shared with TRBD1. The CDR3 totals 16 residues. Germline V gene sequence: CDR1 LNHNV, CDR2 YYDKDF (reference sequence). V was clipped by 1 base and J by 6 bases; unmatched bases: 6. The CDR3 DNA is TGTGCCACCAGCAGAGGCGGGGGACAGGGTGCCGGGGAGCTGTTTTTT. Its protein is CATSRGGGQGAGELFF.

The J gene is TRBJ1-2, the V gene TRBV30; 10 bases map to TRBD1. The J segment lost 6 bases and the V segment lost 3 bases, leaving 4 bases of the junction unmatched. The germline V gene encodes CDR1 GTSNPN and CDR2 SVGIG (reference sequence). The CDR3 consists of 13 residues. CDR3 sequence (DNA): TGTGCCTGGAGCCGACAGGGGGCGAATGGCTACACCTTC. It is translated as CAWSRQGANGYTF.

The chain carries TRBV6-5 and TRBJ1-2, with D possibly being TRBD1 (5 bases). V shed 2 bases and J shed 5 bases, with 12 bases lying between them. CDR3 length: 14 amino acids. Germline-derived CDR1 and CDR2 are MNHEY and SVGAGI. The CDR3 loop reads CASSYRRGGYGYTF. The CDR3 DNA follows: TGTGCCAGCAGTTACCGGAGGGGCGGGTATGGCTACACCTTC.

This clone showed up just once. The chain carries TRBV7-3 and TRBJ2-1; D is undetermined. This CDR3 has 15 residues. Trimming took 5 bases from V and 1 from J, leaving 12 bases between them. The germline V gene encodes CDR1 SGHTA and CDR2 FQGTGA. In nucleotides, the CDR3 is TGTGCCAGCAGCAAAGACTTTCTTTCCTACAATGAGCAGTTCTTC. Translating it yields CASSKDFLSYNEQFF.

The chain recombines TRBV6-4 with TRBJ2-5; D may be TRBD1 (5 bases). Trimming cost V 10 bases and J 5 bases, with 14 bases left between them. The CDR3 has 12 amino acids. CDR1 MRHNA and CDR2 SNTAGT come from the germline V gene. The CDR3 loop reads CAKRQGGETQYF. The CDR3 nucleotides are TGTGCCAAGAGGCAGGGTGGGGAGACCCAGTACTTC.

The chain couples TRBV11-2 to TRBJ2-7, with D possibly being TRBD2 (6 bases). The CDR3 runs to 14 residues. Trimming removed 3 bases from V and 3 bases from J, with 12 bases in between. The germline V gene has CDR1 SGHAT and CDR2 FQNNGV. CDR3 sequence reads: CASSLGGMIYEQYF. In nucleotides, the CDR3 is TGTGCCAGCAGCTTGGGCGGGATGATCTACGAGCAGTACTTC.

The chain couples TRBV10-2 to TRBJ2-5; 13 nucleotides align to TRBD2. V lost 6 bases, J lost 5 bases, and 9 bases stayed unmatched. The V gene's germline CDR1 is WSHSY and CDR2 SAAADI. The CDR3 spans 16 residues. The CDR3 here is CASSLTSGRAGETQYF. The CDR3 nucleotides are TGCGCCAGCAGCCTCACTAGCGGGAGGGCCGGGGAGACCCAGTACTTC.

The gene calls are TRBV4-2 and TRBJ1-1, with a weak D call TRBD1 (5 bases). Deletions cut 3 bases from V and 3 bases from J, with 8 bases between. Germline-derived CDR1 and CDR2 are LGHNA and YNFKEQ. The CDR3 extends over 13 amino acids. As DNA, the CDR3 is TGTGCCAGCAGCCAGGAAGGGGACACTGAAGCTTTCTTT. Translating gives CASSQEGDTEAFF.